A single sample is the source of the 21 T cell receptor beta chains below, sequenced in a study of vaccination effects on CD4 cells after COVID-19. No cognate antigen is known for these TCRs. This table comes from immunoSEQ multiplex PCR, and its TCRdb copy is limited to in-frame clones, with some not included. Of around 49,000 clones in the sample, about 68% were seen once. Antigen-specific CD4+ T cells were expanded (with viral peptide pools) by the ViraFEST assay ahead of sequencing. Culture lasted around eleven days before CD4+ T cell isolation. A positive SARS-CoV-2 PCR test fell between March and December 2020. The source material was CD4+ T cells from PBMCs cultured with a peptide pool, sampled before COVID-19 vaccination. Receptors originate from a human donor who had a prior SARS-CoV-2 infection.

This chain joins TRBV6-5 and TRBJ2-1; D might be TRBD1 (6 bases). This CDR3 has 16 residues. V was shortened by 0 bases and J by 3 bases, with 12 bases between the two germline ends. Germline assignment: CDR1 MNHEY and CDR2 SVGAGI. This CDR3 is CASSYSPRGDYNEQFF. CDR3 nucleotide sequence: TGTGCCAGCAGTTACTCACCCAGGGGAGACTACAATGAGCAGTTCTTC.

Comments on this clone: The junction departs from the called germline gene at one end, perhaps through a read error. The chain recombines TRBV7-7 with TRBJ2-5; D perhaps matches TRBD1 (5 bases). Germline CDR1 SSHAT, CDR2 FNYEAQ (reference sequence). The CDR3 sequence is 13 residues long. The CDR3: CASSLAGFGTQYF. The CDR3 DNA reads as TGTGCTAGCAGCTTAGCAGGGTTCGGCACCCAGTACTTC.

Only one count was recorded for this clone. This chain connects TRBV6-5 to TRBJ1-1; D is unclear. Per germline, CDR1 MNHEY and CDR2 SVGAGI. The CDR3 has 12 amino acids. Between the trimmed V and J ends, which lost 11 bases and 1 base, there was a span of 11 bases. CDR3 loop: CAVRAGNTEAFF. CDR3 in DNA: TGTGCCGTGAGGGCGGGGAACACTGAAGCTTTCTTT.

The chain couples TRBV6-5 to TRBJ1-5; tentatively, D is TRBD1 (5 bases). There are 14 residues in the CDR3. V lost 5 bases to trimming and J lost 2 bases, with 10 bases between them. The germline gives CDR1 MNHEY, CDR2 SVGAGI. This chain's CDR3 is CASSLRAGNQPQHF. The CDR3 coding sequence is TGTGCCAGCAGTCTCAGGGCGGGCAATCAGCCCCAGCATTTT.

Written as DNA, the CDR3 is TGTGCCAGTAGTACCCCGGGGCACGGAAACACCATATATTTT. Protein product: CASSTPGHGNTIYF. The rearrangement links TRBV19 to TRBJ1-3, with D possibly matching TRBD1 (5 bases). Trimming removed 4 bases at V and 4 bases at J, with 11 bases between. The CDR3 runs 14 residues. Germline V gene data show CDR1 as LNHDA and CDR2 as SQIVND (reference sequence).

The CDR3 nucleotides read TGTGCCAGCAGGGGCCCGCTACAAGAGACCCAGTACTTC. It codes for CASRGPLQETQYF. This chain connects TRBV2 to TRBJ2-5; D gene ambiguous. From germline, CDR1 is SNHLY and CDR2 FYNNEI. The CDR3 length is 13 residues. V lost 6 bases and J lost 2, with 10 bases in between.

The chain couples TRBV15 to TRBJ1-4; D is perhaps TRBD1 (5 bases). In germline, CDR1 is LNHNV, CDR2 YYDKDF (reference sequence). V was cut by 0 bases and J by 11 bases, with 13 bases left in between. This CDR3 contains 14 residues. The CDR3 here is CATSRDLGGRKLFF. CDR3 DNA sequence: TGTGCCACCAGCAGAGATCTGGGGGGACGGAAACTGTTTTTT.

The chain recombines TRBV30 with TRBJ2-1, with D perhaps matching TRBD1 or TRBD2 (5 bases each). Germline V gene data show CDR1 as GTSNPN and CDR2 as SVGIG (reference sequence). Between the trimmed V and J ends, which lost 4 bases and 0 bases, there was a span of 10 bases. The CDR3 is made up of 14 amino acids. CDR3 region: CAWTGPVSYNEQFF. CDR3 coding DNA: TGTGCCTGGACGGGACCGGTCTCCTACAATGAGCAGTTCTTC.

The chain has TRBV14 and TRBJ1-2; D is uncertain. This CDR3 is built from 13 residues. CDR1 SGHDN and CDR2 FVKESK come from the germline V gene. V gave up 1 base and J gave up 5 bases, with 8 bases separating them. The CDR3 sequence: CASSQGLQYGYTF. CDR3 coding DNA: TGTGCCAGCAGCCAAGGCCTCCAATATGGCTACACCTTC.

The chain carries TRBV24-1 and TRBJ1-3, with a possible D match to TRBD1 (5 bases). CDR3 size: 19 residues. Per the germline V gene, CDR1 is KGHDR and CDR2 is SFDVKD. V was clipped by 4 bases and J by 1 base, with 22 bases between them. CDR3 sequence: CATSEGEGRDGRSGNTIYF. CDR3 DNA sequence: TGTGCCACCAGTGAAGGTGAAGGGAGGGACGGCAGGTCTGGAAACACCATATATTTT.

This clone was recorded once. J is TRBJ2-1 and V is TRBV10-3; 8 bases line up with TRBD2. Germline CDR1 is ENHRY and CDR2 is SYGVKD. This CDR3 has 14 residues. With 4 bases clipped from V and 7 bases from J, the junction kept 6 bases outside the gene matches. CDR3 protein: CAISGGLGENEQFF. As DNA, the CDR3 is TGTGCCATCAGTGGGGGACTAGGAGAAAATGAGCAGTTCTTC.

The chain links TRBV18 to TRBJ2-5, with 7 bases matching TRBD1. The trim removed 8 bases at V and 1 base at J, leaving 4 bases unmatched. This CDR3 has 13 amino acids. CDR1 and CDR2 (germline): KGHSH, LQKENI. This CDR3 is CASNPGGQETQYF. The CDR3 DNA reads as TGTGCCAGCAATCCAGGGGGCCAAGAGACCCAGTACTTC.

This clone was recorded only once. This sequence joins TRBV30 and TRBJ2-5, with D perhaps TRBD2 (6 bases). The CDR3 is 13 residues long. CDR1 is GTSNPN and CDR2 is SVGIG in the germline V gene (reference sequence). V lost 5 bases and J lost 9, with 19 bases in between. CDR3 in amino acids: CAWGDFLLSAQYF. The CDR3 nucleotides are TGTGCCTGGGGGGACTTCCTCCTGAGTGCCCAGTACTTC. Using reference TRBV30 and TRBJ2-5 for the parts outside the CDR3, the full variable domain is SQTIHQWPATLVQPVGSPLSLECTVEGTSNPNLYWYRQAAGRGLQLLFYSVGIGQISSEVPQNLSASRPQDRQFILSSKKLLLSDSGFYLCAWGDFLLSAQYFGPGTRLLVL.

The V call is TRBV7-2, the J call TRBJ2-5; TRBD2 aligns across 14 bases. Germline V CDR1 and CDR2: SGHTA, FQGNSA. The CDR3 spans 16 residues. The trim removed 5 bases at V and 5 bases at J, leaving 7 bases unmatched. The CDR3 spells CASSPRLAGGWETQYF. The CDR3 region has the DNA TGTGCCAGCAGCCCCCGACTAGCGGGGGGGTGGGAGACCCAGTACTTC. Combining the CDR3 with reference TRBV7-2 and TRBJ2-5 gives the whole variable domain GAGVSQSPSNKVTEKGKDVELRCDPISGHTALYWYRQSLGQGLEFLIYFQGNSAPDKSGLPSDRFSAERTGGSVSTLTIQRTQQEDSAVYLCASSPRLAGGWETQYFGPGTRLLVL.

This CDR3 is CASSYSSPVGNQPQHF. In DNA, the CDR3 is TGTGCCAGCAGTTACTCATCCCCCGTCGGCAATCAGCCCCAGCATTTT. The chain links TRBV6-5 to TRBJ1-5, with D hard to call. This CDR3 has 16 residues. Trimming shortened V by 0 bases and J by 2 bases, and 11 bases separated the two germline ends. Germline loops: CDR1 MNHEY, CDR2 SVGAGI.

The genes are TRBV2 and TRBJ1-6; perhaps TRBD1 as D (5 bases). The germline V gene encodes CDR1 SNHLY and CDR2 FYNNEI. Trimming took off 9 bases at V and 2 bases at J, with 11 bases between the two ends. The CDR3 length is 14 residues. Written as DNA, the CDR3 is TGTGCCAGTACAGGACGTACCTATAATTCACCCCTCCACTTT. This encodes CASTGRTYNSPLHF.

The V and J genes are TRBV3-1 (or the pseudogene TRBV3-2) and TRBJ1-6; 9 nucleotides agree with TRBD1. Germline loops: CDR1 LGHDT, CDR2 YNNKEL (reference sequence). This CDR3 has 15 amino acids. Trimming cost V 4 bases and J 9 bases; bases outside gene matches: 7. The CDR3 nucleotides read TGTGCCAGCAGCCGATCGACAGGGGGGAGTTCACCCCTCCACTTT. It specifies CASSRSTGGSSPLHF.

The chain is built from TRBV20-1 and TRBJ2-7, with a possible D match to TRBD1 (5 bases). CDR1 and CDR2 from the germline V gene are DFQATT and SNEGSKA (reference sequence). The CDR3 spans 11 residues. Trimming pared 5 bases from V and 4 bases from J, leaving 9 bases between. CDR3 residues: CSAAGQYEQYF. DNA for the CDR3: TGCAGTGCTGCCGGACAATACGAGCAGTACTTC.

J is TRBJ2-5 and V is TRBV27; 10 bases line up with TRBD2. Trimming removed 4 bases from V and 4 bases from J; junction bases left unmatched: 3. CDR1 is MNHEY, CDR2 SMNVEV, per germline (reference sequence). The CDR3 covers 14 residues. CDR3 bases: TGTGCCAGCAGTTCCGGGACTAGCGCAGAGACCCAGTACTTC. Translated: CASSSGTSAETQYF.

This chain uses TRBV18 with TRBJ2-3; 12 bases fit TRBD2. The germline CDR1 and CDR2 sequences are KGHSH and LQKENI. This CDR3 is 14 amino acids long. V gave up 3 bases and J gave up 6 bases; unmatched junction bases: 1. The CDR3 spells CASSPGTSGDTQYF. Written as DNA, the CDR3 is TGTGCCAGCTCACCTGGGACTAGCGGGGATACGCAGTATTTT.

The genes are TRBV9 and TRBJ2-2; D ambiguous. Germline values: CDR1 SGDLS, CDR2 YYNGEE. The CDR3 runs to 13 residues. Trimming stripped 2 bases from V and 2 bases from J, with 4 bases between. The CDR3 nucleotides are TGTGCCAGCAGCGTTATCAACACCGGGGAGCTGTTTTTT. It encodes CASSVINTGELFF.